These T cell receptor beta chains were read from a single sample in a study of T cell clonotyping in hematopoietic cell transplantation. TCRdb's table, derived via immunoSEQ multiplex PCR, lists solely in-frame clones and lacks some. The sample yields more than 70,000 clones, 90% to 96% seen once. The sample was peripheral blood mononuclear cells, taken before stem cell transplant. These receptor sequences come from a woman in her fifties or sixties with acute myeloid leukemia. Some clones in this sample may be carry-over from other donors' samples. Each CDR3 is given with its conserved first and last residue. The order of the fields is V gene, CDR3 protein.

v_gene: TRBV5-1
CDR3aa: CASSGGPSTDTQYF

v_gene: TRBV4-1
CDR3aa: CASRQPWDGASNEQFF

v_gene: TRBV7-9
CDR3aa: CASSPLPGAGYF

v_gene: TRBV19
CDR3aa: CASSGTGGWETQYF

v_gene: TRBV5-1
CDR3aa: CASSLGTGDNQPQHF

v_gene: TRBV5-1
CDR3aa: CASPRFGYTF

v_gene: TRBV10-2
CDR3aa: CASRGSQGLVRNEKLFF

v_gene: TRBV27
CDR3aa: CATGVGYGYTF

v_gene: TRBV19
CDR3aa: CASKPGANQPQHF

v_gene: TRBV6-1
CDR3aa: CASSEGPANYGYTF

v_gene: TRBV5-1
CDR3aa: CASSLGTVSASEAFF

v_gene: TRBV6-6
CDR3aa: CASSYGRGNSEAFF

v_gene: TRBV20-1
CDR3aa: CSATLPETQYF

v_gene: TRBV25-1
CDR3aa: CASSEKGDVEKLFF

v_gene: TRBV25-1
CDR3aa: CASSPGTGRRNEQFF

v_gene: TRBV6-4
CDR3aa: CASSDCRQGANQPQHF

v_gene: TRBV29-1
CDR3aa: CSVRSGIPEAFF

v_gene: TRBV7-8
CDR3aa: CASSLAGTSNYGYTF

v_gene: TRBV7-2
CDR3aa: CASSFELKTQYF

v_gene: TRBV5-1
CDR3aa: CASSSWMADMNTEAFF

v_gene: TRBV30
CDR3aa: CAWSPTRGLAGGVEAFF

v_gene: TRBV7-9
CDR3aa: CASSSRLASTDTQYF

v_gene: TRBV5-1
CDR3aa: CASSLAGTVNTGELFF

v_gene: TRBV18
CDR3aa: CASSPLDRADTIYF

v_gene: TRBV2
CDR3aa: CASSQGNQPQHF

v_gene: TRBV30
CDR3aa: CAAGLINEKLFF

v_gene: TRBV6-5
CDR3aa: CASSFPGGGNEKLFF

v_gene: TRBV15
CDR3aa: CATSIRGFGVEQYF

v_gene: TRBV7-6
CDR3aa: CASSSRRGWTEAFF

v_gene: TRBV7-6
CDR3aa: CASSLGTSLDYEQYF

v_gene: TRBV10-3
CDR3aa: CAISAGGNADTQYF

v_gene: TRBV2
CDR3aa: CASRYRGATEAFF

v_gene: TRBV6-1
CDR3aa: CASSEGEGARGYTF

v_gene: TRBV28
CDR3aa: CASSPSGTLYEQYF

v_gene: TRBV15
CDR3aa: CATRSGASTDTQYF

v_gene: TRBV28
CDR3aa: CASSSKGAGYGYTF

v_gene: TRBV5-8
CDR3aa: CASSQRTANTGELFF

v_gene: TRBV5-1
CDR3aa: CASSSDGDIANEKLFF

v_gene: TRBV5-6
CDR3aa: CASSLVSGVNSGANVLTF

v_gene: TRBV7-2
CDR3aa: CASSPSVLGLNEKLFF

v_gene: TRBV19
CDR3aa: CASSATGTNEQYF

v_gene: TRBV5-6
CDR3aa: CASSFWEGRNTEAFF

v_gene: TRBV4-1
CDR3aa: CASSQDPPRSGANVLTF

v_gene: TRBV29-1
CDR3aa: CSVAPRGDGPEAFF

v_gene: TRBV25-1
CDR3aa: CASSEFKGELFF

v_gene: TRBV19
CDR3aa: CASSIVGRYQPQHF

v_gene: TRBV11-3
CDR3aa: CASSSYFDTEAFF

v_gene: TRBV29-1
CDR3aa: CSVQNTGLRTDTQYF

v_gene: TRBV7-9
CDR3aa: CASTGTSGGGYYNEQFF

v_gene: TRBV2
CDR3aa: CASSEDLGASGETQYF

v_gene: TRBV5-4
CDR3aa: CASSLRSGSYEQYF

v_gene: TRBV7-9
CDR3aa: CASSSDSYYGYTF

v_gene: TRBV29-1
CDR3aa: CSVEGTGWDEQFF

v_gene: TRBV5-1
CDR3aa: CASRTSGGPVNEQFF

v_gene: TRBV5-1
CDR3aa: CASSTSHHGYTF

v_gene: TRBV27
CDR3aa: CASSPGPLHYEQYF